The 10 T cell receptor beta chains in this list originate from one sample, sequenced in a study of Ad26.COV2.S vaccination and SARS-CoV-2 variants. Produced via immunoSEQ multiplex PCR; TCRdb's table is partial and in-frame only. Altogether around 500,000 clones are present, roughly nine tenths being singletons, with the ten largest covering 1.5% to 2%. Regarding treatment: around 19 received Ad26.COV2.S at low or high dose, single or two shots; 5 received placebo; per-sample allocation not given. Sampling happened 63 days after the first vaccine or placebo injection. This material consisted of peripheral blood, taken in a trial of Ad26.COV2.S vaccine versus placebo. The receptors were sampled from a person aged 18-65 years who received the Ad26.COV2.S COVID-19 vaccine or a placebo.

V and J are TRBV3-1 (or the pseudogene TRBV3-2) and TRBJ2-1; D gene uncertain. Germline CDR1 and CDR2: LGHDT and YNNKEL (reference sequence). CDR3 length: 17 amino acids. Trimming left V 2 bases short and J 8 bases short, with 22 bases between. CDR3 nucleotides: TGTGCCAGCAGCCAATTAAGGACCAACTTTCGCCTTGATGAGCAGTTCTTC. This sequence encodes CASSQLRTNFRLDEQFF.

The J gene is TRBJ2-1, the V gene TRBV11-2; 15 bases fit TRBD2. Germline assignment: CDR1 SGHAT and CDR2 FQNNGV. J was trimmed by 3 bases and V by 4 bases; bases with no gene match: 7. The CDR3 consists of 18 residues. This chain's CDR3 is CASSSGTSGRPHYNEQFF. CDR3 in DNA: TGTGCCAGCAGCTCCGGGACTAGCGGGAGGCCACACTACAATGAGCAGTTCTTC.

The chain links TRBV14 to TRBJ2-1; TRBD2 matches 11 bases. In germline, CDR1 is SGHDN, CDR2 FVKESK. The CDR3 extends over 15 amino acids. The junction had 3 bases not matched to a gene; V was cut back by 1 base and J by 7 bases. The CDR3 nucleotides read TGTGCCAGCAGCCAAGTGTCTAGCGGGAGGAATGAGCAGTTCTTC. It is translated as CASSQVSSGRNEQFF.

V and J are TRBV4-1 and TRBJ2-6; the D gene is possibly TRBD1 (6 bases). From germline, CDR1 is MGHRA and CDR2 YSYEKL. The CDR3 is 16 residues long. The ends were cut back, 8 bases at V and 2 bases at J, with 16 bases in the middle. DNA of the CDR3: TGCGCCAGCGAGGCGACAGGTCGTACTGGGGCCAACGTCCTGACTTTC. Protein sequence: CASEATGRTGANVLTF.

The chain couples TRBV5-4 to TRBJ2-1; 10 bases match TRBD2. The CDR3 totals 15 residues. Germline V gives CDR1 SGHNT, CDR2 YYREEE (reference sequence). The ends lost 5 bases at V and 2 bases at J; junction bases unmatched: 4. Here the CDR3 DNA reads TGTGCCAGCAGGGAGACTAGCGGGCCCTACAATGAGCAGTTCTTC. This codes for CASRETSGPYNEQFF.

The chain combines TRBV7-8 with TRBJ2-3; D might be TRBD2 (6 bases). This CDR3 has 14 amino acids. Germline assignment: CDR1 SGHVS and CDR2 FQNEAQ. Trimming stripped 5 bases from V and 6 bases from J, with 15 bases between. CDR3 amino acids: CASSATSSADTQYF. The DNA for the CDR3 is TGTGCCAGCAGCGCGACTAGTTCCGCGGATACGCAGTATTTT.

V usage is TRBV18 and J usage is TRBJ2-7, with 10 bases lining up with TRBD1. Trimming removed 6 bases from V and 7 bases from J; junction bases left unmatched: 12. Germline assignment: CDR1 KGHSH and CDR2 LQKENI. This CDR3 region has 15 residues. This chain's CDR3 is CASSSGTGAANEQYF. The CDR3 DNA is TGTGCCAGCTCCTCCGGGACAGGGGCGGCAAATGAGCAGTACTTC.

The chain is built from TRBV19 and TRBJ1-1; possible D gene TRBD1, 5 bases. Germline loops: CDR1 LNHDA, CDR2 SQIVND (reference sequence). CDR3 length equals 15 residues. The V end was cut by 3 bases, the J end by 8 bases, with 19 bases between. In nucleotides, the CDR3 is TGTGCCAGTAGTATTCGGGGGTCACCTCCTACGGAAGCTTTCTTT. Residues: CASSIRGSPPTEAFF.

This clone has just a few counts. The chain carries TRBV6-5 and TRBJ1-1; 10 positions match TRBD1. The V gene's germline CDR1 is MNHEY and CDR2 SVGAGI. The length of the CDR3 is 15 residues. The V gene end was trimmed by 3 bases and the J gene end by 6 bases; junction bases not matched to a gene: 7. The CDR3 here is CASSYQRGTGAEAFF. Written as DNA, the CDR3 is TGTGCCAGCAGTTATCAAAGAGGGACAGGGGCTGAAGCTTTCTTT.

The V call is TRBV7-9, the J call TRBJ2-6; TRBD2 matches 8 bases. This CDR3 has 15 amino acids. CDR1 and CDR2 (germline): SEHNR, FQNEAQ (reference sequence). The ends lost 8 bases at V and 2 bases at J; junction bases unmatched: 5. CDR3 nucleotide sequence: TGTGCCAGCGGGCGGGAGGAGGCTGGGGCCAACGTCCTGACTTTC. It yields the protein CASGREEAGANVLTF.